This T cell receptor (beta chain) is from a study of T cell repertoires in cytomegalovirus infection. At the level of the study: Recently identified HLA-C-restricted CMV epitopes were among the peptides used. Public signatures in TCR beta pointed to CMV infection and matching HLA type. General study results and limits: Summed public TCR beta family frequency identified CMV carriers bearing the relevant HLA. HLA-C-restricted CMV clonotypes gave the most frequent clonotype in two of eight donors.

TCRdb fed the reads into MiXCR, producing one record per CDR3 protein. The data show hundreds of thousands of distinct CDR3 sequences, about 42% seen once. V lost 5 bases, J lost 4 bases, and 10 bases stayed unmatched. Germline CDR1 reads SGHTA; CDR2 reads FQGNSA. The CDR3 covers 16 residues. Comment on this clonotype: The antigen remains undetermined.

The gene calls are TRBV7-2 and TRBJ2-7; TRBD1 agrees at 11 bases. This TCR was recovered from a human donor in good health (CMV status not recorded). Some clones in this sample may be carry-over from other donors' samples. Specimen: cultured PBMCs, collected from culture after CMV antigen stimulation. The CDR3 coding sequence is TGTGCCAGCAGCCTAATCGGGACAGGGGGTAGATACGAGCAGTACTTC. Translated, it gives CASSLIGTGGRYEQYF. Filled out from reference TRBV7-2 and TRBJ2-7, the complete variable domain reads GAGVSQSPSNKVTEKGKDVELRCDPISGHTALYWYRQSLGQGLEFLIYFQGNSAPDKSGLPSDRFSAERTGGSVSTLTIQRTQQEDSAVYLCASSLIGTGGRYEQYFGPGTRLTVT.